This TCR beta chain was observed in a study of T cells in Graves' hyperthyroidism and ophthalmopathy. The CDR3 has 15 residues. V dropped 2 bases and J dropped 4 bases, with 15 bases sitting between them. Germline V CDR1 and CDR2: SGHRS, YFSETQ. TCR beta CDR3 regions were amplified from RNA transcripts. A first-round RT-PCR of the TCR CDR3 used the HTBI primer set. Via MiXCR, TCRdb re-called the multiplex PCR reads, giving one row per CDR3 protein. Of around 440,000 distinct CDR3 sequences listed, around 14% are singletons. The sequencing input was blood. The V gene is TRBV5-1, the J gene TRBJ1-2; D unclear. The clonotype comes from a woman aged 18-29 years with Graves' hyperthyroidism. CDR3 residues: CASSFRPGIGYGYTF. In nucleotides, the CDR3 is TGCGCCAGCAGCTTCCGGCCAGGCATCGGCTATGGCTACACCTTC.